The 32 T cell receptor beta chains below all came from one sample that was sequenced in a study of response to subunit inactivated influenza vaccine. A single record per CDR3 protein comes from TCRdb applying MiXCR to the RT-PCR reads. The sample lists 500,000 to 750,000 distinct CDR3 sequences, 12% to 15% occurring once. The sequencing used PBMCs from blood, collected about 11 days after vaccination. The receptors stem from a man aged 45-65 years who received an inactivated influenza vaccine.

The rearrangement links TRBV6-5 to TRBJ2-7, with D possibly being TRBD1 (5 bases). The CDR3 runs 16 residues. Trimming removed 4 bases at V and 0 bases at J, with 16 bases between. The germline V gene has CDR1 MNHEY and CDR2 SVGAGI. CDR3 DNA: TGTGCCAGCAGTTTCCCAGGGTCCAGGAGCTCCTACGAGCAGTACTTC. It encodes CASSFPGSRSSYEQYF.

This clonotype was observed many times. The CDR3 sequence: CATSREITSGSTGELFF. The CDR3 DNA reads TGTGCCACCAGCAGAGAAATTACTAGCGGGTCCACCGGGGAGCTGTTTTTT. The rearrangement joins TRBV15 to TRBJ2-2; the match to TRBD2 covers 9 bases. J was trimmed by 4 bases and V by 0 bases; bases with no gene match: 6. The CDR3 extends over 17 amino acids. In germline, CDR1 is LNHNV, CDR2 YYDKDF (reference sequence).

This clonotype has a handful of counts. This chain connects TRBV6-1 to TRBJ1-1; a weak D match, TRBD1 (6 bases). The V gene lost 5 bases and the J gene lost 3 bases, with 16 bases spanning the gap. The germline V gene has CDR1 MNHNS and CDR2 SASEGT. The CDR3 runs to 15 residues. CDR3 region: CASSITRGPYTEAFF. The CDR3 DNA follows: TGTGCCAGCAGTATAACCAGGGGACCCTACACTGAAGCTTTCTTT.

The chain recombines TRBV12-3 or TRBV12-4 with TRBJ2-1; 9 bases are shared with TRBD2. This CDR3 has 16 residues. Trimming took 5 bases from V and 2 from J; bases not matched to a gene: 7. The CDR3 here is CASSPQGLAPYNEQFF. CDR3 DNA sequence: TGTGCCAGCAGTCCCCAGGGACTAGCTCCCTACAATGAGCAGTTCTTC.

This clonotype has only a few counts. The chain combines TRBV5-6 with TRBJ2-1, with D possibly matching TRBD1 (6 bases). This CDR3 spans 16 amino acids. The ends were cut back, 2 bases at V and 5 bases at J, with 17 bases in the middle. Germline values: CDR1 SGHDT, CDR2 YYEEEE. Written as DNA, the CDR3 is TGTGCCAGCAGCTTACCGAGGGGGTCCGTTAACAATGAGCAGTTCTTC. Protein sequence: CASSLPRGSVNNEQFF.

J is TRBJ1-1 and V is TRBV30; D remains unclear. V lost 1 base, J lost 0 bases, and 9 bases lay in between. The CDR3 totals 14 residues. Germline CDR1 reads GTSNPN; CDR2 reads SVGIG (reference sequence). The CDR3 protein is CAWSGGGMNTEAFF. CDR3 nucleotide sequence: TGTGCCTGGAGTGGTGGAGGGATGAACACTGAAGCTTTCTTT.

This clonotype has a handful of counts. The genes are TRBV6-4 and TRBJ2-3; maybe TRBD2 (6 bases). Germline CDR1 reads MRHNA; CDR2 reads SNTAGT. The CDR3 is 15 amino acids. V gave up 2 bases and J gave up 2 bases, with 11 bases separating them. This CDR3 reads CASSDGGAPTDTQYF. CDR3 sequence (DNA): TGTGCCAGCAGTGACGGCGGGGCCCCCACAGATACGCAGTATTTT.

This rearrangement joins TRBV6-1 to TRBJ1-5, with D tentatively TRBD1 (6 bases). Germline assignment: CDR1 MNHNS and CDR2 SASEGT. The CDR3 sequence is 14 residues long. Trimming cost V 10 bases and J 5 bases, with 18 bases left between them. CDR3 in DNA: TGTGCCAAAGTGGGGGGACACCCAGATCAGCCCCAGCATTTT. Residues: CAKVGGHPDQPQHF.

The DNA for the CDR3 is TGTGCCAGCAGCCTCTCCCGGGCGTATACTGAAGCTTTCTTT. This translates into CASSLSRAYTEAFF. J is TRBJ1-1 and V is TRBV11-2; D is unresolved. This CDR3 comprises 14 residues. Germline values: CDR1 SGHAT, CDR2 FQNNGV. Trimming removed 5 bases at V and 5 bases at J, with 15 bases between.

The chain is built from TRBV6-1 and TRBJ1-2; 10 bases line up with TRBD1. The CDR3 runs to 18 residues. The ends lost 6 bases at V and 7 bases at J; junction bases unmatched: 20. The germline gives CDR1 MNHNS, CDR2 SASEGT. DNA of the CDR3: TGTGCCAGCAGCCCGGAGGTCCGGGACAGGGGAGAGCGCGGTGGCTACACCTTC. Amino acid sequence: CASSPEVRDRGERGGYTF.

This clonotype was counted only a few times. The CDR3 DNA reads TGTGCCACCAGCAGAGAGGGCAGCAACAATGAGCAGTTCTTC. This encodes CATSREGSNNEQFF. V and J are TRBV15 and TRBJ2-1; D uncertain. This CDR3 comprises 14 residues. V lost 0 bases, J lost 5 bases, and 8 bases lay in between. Germline V gene data show CDR1 as LNHNV and CDR2 as YYDKDF (reference sequence).

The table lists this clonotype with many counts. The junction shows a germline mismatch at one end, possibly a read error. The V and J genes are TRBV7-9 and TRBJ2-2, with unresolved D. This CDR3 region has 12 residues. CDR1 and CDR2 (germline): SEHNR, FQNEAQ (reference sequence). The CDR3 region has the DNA TGTGCCAGCAGTTTAGGGTCCGGGGAGCTGTTTTTT. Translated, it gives CASSLGSGELFF.

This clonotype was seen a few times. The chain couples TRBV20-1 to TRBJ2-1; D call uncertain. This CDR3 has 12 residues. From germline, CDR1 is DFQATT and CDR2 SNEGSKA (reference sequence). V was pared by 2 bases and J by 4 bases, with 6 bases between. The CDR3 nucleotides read TGCAGTGCTAGAAGAGGATACAATGAGCAGTTCTTC. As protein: CSARRGYNEQFF.

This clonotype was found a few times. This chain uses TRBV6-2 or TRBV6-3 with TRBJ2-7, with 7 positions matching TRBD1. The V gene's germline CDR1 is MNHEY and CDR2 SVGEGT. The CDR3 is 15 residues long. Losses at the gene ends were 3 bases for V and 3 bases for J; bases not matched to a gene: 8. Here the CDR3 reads CASSYWGTDIYEQYF. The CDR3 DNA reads TGTGCCAGCAGTTATTGGGGGACAGATATCTACGAGCAGTACTTC.

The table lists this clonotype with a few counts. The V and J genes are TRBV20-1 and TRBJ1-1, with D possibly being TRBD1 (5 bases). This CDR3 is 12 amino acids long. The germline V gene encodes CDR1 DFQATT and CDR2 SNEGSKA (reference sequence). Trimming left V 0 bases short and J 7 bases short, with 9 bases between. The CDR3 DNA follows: TGCAGTGCTAGAGATTTCCAGGGTGAAGCTTTCTTT. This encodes CSARDFQGEAFF.

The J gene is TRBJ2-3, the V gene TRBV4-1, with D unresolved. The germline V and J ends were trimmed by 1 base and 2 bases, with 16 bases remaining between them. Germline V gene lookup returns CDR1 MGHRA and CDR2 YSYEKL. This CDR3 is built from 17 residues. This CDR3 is CASSQGPAYLLTDTQYF. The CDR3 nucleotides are TGCGCCAGCAGCCAAGGTCCAGCTTACCTACTCACAGATACGCAGTATTTT.

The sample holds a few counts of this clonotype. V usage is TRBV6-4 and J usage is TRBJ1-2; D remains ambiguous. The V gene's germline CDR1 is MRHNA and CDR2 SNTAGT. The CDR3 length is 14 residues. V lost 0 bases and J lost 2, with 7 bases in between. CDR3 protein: CASSDSTSNYGYTF. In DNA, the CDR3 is TGTGCCAGCAGTGACTCGACATCGAACTATGGCTACACCTTC.

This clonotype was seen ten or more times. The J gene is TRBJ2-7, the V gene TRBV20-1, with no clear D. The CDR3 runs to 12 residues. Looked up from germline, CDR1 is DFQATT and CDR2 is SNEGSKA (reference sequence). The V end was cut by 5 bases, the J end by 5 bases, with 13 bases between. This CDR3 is CSAQSGRDEQYF. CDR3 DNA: TGCAGTGCTCAATCTGGGCGCGACGAGCAGTACTTC.

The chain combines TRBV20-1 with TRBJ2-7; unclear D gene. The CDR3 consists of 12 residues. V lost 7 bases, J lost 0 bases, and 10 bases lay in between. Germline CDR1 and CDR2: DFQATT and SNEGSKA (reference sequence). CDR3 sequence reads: CSGTLSSYEQYF. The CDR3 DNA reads TGCAGTGGGACGTTGAGCTCCTACGAGCAGTACTTC.

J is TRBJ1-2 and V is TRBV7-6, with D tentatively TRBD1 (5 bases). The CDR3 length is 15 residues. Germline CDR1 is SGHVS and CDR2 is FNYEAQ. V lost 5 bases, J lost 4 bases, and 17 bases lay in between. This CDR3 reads CASSKQGDGGYGYTF. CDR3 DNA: TGTGCCAGCAGCAAACAAGGGGATGGGGGCTATGGCTACACCTTC.

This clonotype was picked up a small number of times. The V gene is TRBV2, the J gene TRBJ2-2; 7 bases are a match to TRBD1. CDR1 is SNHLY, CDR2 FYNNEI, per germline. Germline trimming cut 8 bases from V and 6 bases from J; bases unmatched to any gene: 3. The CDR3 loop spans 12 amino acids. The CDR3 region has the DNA TGTGCCAGCCTTCAGGGGGCCGGGGAGCTGTTTTTT. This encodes CASLQGAGELFF.

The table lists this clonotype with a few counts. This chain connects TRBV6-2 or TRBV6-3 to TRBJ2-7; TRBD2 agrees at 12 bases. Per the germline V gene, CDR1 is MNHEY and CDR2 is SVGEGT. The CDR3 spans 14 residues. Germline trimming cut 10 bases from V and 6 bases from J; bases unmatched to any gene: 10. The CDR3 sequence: CATRGLAGRFEQYF. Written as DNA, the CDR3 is TGTGCCACCCGAGGACTAGCGGGACGCTTCGAGCAGTACTTC.

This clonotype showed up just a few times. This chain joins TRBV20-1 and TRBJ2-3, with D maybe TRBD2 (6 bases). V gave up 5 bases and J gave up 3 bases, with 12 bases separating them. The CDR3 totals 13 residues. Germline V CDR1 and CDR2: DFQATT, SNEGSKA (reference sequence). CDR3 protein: CSAPIAVTDTQYF. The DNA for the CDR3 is TGCAGTGCTCCAATAGCGGTTACAGATACGCAGTATTTT.

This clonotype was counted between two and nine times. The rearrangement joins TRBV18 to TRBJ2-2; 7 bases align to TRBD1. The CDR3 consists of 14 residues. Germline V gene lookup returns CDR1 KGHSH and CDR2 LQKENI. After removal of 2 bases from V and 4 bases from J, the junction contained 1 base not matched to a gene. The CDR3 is CASSPDRVTGELFF. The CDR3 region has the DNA TGTGCCAGCTCACCAGACAGGGTCACCGGGGAGCTGTTTTTT.

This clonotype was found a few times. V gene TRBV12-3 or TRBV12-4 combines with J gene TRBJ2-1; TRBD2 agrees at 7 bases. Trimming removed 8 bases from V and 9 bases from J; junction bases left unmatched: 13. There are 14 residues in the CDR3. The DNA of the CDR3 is TGTGCCAGCGACGCTGGCGGGGGTTTGGGTGAGCAGTTCTTC. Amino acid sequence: CASDAGGGLGEQFF.

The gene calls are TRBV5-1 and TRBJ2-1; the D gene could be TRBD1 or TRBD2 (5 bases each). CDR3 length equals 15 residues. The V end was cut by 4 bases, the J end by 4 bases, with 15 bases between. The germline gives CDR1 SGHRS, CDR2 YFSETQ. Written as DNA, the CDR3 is TGCGCCAGCAGCCCGGGGACGTGGTCATACAATGAGCAGTTCTTC. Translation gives CASSPGTWSYNEQFF.

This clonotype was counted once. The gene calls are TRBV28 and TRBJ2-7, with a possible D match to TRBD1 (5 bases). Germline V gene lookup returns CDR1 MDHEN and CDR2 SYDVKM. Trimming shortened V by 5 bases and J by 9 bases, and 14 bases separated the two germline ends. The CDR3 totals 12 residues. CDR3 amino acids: CASSLSRGSQYF. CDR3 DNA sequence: TGTGCCAGCAGTCTCTCAAGGGGATCGCAGTACTTC.

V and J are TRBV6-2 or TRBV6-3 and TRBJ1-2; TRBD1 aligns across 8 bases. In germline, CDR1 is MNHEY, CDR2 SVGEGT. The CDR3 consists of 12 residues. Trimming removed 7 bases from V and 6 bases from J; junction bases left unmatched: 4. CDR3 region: CASTRTGNGYTF. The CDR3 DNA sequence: TGTGCCAGCACCCGGACAGGGAATGGCTACACCTTC.

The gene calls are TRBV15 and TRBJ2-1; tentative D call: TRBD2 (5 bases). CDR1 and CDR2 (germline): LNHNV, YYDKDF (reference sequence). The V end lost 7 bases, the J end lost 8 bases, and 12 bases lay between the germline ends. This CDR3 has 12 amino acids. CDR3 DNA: TGTGCCACCATGAGGGCGAAGGATGAGCAGTTCTTC. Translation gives CATMRAKDEQFF. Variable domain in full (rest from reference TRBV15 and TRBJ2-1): DAMVIQNPRYQVTQFGKPVTLSCSQTLNHNVMYWYQQKSSQAPKLLFHYYDKDFNNEADTPDNFQSRRPNTSFCFLDIRSPGLGDTAMYLCATMRAKDEQFFGPGTRLTVL.

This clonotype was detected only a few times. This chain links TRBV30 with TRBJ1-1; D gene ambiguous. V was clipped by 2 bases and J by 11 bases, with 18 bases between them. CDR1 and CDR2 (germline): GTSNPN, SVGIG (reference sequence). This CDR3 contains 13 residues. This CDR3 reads CAWSKTGSTAAFF. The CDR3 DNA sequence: TGTGCCTGGAGTAAGACGGGGTCCACGGCGGCTTTCTTT.

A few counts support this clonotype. CDR3 nucleotide sequence: TGTGCCATCAGTGAATCGACTAGCGGGAGGTCGGATACGCAGTATTTT. It specifies CAISESTSGRSDTQYF. This sequence joins TRBV10-3 and TRBJ2-3, with 13 bases fitting TRBD2. With V trimmed by 3 bases and J by 6 bases, 6 bases remained unmatched. Germline V gives CDR1 ENHRY, CDR2 SYGVKD. CDR3 length: 16 residues.

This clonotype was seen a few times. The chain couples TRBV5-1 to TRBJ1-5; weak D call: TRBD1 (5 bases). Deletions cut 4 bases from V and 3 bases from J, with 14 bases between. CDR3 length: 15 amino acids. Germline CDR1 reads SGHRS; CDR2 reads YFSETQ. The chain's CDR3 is CASSPGTATNQPQHF. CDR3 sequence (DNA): TGCGCCAGCAGCCCTGGGACGGCGACCAATCAGCCCCAGCATTTT.